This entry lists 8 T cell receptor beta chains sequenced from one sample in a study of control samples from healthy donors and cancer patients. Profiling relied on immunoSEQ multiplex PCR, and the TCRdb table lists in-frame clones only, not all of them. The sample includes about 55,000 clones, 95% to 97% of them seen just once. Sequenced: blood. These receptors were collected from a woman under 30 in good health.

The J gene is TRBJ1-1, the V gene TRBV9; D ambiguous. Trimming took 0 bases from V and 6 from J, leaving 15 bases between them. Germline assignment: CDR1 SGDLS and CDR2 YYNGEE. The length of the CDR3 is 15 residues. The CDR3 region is CASSVVGEIGSEAFF. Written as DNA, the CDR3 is TGTGCCAGCAGCGTAGTTGGGGAAATTGGTTCTGAAGCTTTCTTT.

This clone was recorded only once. CDR3 sequence: CASSQGNSGTEAFF. In nucleotides, the CDR3 is TGCGCCAGCAGCCAAGGGAATTCAGGCACTGAAGCTTTCTTT. V usage is TRBV4-1 and J usage is TRBJ1-1; D uncertain. This CDR3 spans 14 amino acids. Germline CDR1 reads MGHRA; CDR2 reads YSYEKL. The germline V and J ends were trimmed by 1 base and 4 bases, with 10 bases remaining between them.

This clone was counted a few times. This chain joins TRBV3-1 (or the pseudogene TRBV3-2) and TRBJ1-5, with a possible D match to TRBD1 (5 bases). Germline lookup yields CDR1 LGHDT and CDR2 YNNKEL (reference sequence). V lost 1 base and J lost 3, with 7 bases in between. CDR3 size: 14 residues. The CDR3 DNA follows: TGTGCCAGCAGCCAAGGACAGACCAATCAGCCCCAGCATTTT. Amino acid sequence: CASSQGQTNQPQHF.

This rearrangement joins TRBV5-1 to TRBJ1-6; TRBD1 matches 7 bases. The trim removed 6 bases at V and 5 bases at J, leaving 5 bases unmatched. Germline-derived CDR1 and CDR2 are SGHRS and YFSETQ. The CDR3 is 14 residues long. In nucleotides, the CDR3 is TGCGCCAGCAACCCGGGACAGCATAATTCACCCCTCCACTTT. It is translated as CASNPGQHNSPLHF.

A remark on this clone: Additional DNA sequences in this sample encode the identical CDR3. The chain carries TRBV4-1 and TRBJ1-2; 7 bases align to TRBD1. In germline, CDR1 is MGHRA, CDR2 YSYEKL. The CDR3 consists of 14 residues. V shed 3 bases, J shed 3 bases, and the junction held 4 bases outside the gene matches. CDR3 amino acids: CASSHPDRDYGYTF. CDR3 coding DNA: TGCGCCAGCAGCCACCCCGACAGGGACTATGGCTACACCTTC.

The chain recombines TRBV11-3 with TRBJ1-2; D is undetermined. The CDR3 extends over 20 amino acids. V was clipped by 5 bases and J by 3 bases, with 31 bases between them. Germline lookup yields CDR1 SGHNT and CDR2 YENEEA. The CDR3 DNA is TGTGCCAGCAGCCCCAGCAGGATCAAAAGCTTATCCCCCCGGGACTATGGCTACACCTTC. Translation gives CASSPSRIKSLSPRDYGYTF.

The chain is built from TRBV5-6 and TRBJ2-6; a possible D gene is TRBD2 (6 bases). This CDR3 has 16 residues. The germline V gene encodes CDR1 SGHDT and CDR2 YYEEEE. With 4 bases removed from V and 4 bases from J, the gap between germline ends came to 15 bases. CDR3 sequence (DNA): TGTGCCAGCAGCCCCTGGGGGGTCCGAGGGGCCAACGTCCTGACTTTC. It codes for CASSPWGVRGANVLTF.

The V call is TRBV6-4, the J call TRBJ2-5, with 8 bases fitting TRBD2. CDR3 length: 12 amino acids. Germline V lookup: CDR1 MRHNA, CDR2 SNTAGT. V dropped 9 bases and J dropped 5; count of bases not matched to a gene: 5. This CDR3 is CARAGVGETQYF. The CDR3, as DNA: TGTGCCAGAGCGGGGGTGGGTGAGACCCAGTACTTC.